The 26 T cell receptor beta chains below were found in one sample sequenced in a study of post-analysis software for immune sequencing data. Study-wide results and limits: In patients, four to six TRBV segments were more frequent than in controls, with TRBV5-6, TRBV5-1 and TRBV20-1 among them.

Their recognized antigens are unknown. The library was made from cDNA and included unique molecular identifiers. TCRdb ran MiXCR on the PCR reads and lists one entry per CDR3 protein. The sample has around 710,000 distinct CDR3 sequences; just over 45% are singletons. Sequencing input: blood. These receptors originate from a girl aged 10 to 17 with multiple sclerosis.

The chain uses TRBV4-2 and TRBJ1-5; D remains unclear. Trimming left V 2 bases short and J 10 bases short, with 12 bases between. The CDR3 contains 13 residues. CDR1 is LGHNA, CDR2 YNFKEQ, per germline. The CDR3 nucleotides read TGTGCCAGCAGCCAATCCCCTCCGTCACCCCAGCATTTT. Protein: CASSQSPPSPQHF.

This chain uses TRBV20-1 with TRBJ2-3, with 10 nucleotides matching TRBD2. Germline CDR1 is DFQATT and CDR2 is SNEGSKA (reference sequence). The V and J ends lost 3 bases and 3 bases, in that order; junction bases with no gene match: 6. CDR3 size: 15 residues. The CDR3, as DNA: TGCAGTGCTAGCCAGCTAGCGGGAGAAACAGATACGCAGTATTTT. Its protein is CSASQLAGETDTQYF.

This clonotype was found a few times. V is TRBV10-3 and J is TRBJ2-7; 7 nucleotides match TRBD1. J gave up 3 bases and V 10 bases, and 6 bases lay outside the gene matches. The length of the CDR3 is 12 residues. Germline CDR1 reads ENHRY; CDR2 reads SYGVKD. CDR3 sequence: CATRDRVYEQYF. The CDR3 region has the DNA TGTGCCACCCGGGACAGAGTCTACGAGCAGTACTTC.

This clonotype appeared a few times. Written as DNA, the CDR3 is TGTGCCAGCAGCCCTGGGGGCCGCCCAACCAATAACCAAGAGACCCAGTACTTC. Translation gives CASSPGGRPTNNQETQYF. This sequence joins TRBV7-3 and TRBJ2-5; D perhaps matches TRBD1 (6 bases). Trimming took 5 bases from V and 0 from J, leaving 22 bases between them. The CDR3 has 18 residues. Looked up from germline, CDR1 is SGHTA and CDR2 is FQGTGA.

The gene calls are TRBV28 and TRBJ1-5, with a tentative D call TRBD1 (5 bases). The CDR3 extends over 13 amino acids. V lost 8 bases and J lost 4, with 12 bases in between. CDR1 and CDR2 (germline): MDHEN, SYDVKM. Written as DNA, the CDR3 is TGTGCCAGCTCTGGGGGGGTAAATCAGCCCCAGCATTTT. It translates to CASSGGVNQPQHF. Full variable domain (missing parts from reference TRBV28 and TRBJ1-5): DVKVTQSSRYLVKRTGEKVFLECVQDMDHENMFWYRQDPGLGLRLIYFSYDVKMKEKGDIPEGYSVSREKKERFSLILESASTNQTSMYLCASSGGVNQPQHFGDGTRLSIL.

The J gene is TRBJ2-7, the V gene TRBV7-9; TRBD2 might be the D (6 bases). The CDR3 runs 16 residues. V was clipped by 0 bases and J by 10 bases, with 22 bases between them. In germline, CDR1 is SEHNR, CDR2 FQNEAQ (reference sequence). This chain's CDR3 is CASSLAAGLPPEGQYF. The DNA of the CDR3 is TGTGCCAGCAGCTTAGCGGCGGGACTCCCACCGGAGGGCCAGTACTTC.

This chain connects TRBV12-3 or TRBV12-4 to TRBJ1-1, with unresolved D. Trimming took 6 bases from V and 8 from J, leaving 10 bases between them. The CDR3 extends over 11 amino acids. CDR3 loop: CASRGLDEAFF. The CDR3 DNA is TGTGCCAGCAGGGGATTGGACGAAGCTTTCTTT.

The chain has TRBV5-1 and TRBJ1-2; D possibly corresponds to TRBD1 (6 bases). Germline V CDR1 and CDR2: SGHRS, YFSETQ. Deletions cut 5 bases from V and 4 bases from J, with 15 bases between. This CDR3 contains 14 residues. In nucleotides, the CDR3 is TGCGCCAGCAGTTTGCCGGGACAACCCTATGGCTACACCTTC. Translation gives CASSLPGQPYGYTF. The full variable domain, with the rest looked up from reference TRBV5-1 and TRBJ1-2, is KAGVTQTPRYLIKTRGQQVTLSCSPISGHRSVSWYQQTPGQGLQFLFEYFSETQRNKGNFPGRFSGRQFSNSRSEMNVSTLELGDSALYLCASSLPGQPYGYTFGSGTRLTVV.

CDR3 sequence reads: CASSLGEGGSAYEQYF. In nucleotides, the CDR3 is TGTGCCAGCAGCTTAGGGGAGGGCGGGAGCGCCTACGAGCAGTACTTC. This chain connects TRBV11-2 to TRBJ2-7; 7 nucleotides agree with TRBD2. CDR1 and CDR2 (germline): SGHAT, FQNNGV. J gave up 2 bases and V 1 base, and 8 bases lay outside the gene matches. The CDR3 spans 16 residues.

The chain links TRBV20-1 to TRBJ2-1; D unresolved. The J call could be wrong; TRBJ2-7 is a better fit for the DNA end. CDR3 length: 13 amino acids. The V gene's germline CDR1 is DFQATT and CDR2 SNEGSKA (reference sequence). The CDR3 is CSARGSNYNEQYF. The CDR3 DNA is TGCAGTGCTAGAGGTTCCAACTACAATGAGCAGTACTTC.

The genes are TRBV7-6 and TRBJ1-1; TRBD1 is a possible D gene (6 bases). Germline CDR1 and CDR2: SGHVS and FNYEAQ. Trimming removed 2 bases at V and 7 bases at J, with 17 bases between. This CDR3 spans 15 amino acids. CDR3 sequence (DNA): TGTGCCAGCAGCTTACAAGGGGAGGGGGTCGGTGAAGCTTTCTTT. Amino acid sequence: CASSLQGEGVGEAFF.

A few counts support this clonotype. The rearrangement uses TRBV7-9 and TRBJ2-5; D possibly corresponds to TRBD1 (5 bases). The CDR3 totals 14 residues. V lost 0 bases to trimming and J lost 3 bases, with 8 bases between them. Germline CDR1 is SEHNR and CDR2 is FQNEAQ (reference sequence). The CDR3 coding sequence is TGTGCCAGCAGCTTAGCGACAGAAGAAGAGACCCAGTACTTC. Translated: CASSLATEEETQYF.

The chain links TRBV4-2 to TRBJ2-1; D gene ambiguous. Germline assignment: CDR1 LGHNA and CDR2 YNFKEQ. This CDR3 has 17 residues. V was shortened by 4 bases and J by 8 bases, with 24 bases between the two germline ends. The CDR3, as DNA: TGTGCCAGCAGCCCTGGCAACGGTGTGGGCAGTGGTGATGAGCAGTTCTTC. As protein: CASSPGNGVGSGDEQFF.

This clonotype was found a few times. The CDR3 nucleotides read TGCGCCAGCAGCCAAGTAATGGGAGCGGAGTACGAGCAGTACTTC. The encoded protein is CASSQVMGAEYEQYF. The chain joins TRBV4-1 to TRBJ2-7, with a weak D call TRBD2 (5 bases). This CDR3 contains 15 residues. The V end lost 1 base, the J end lost 4 bases, and 14 bases lay between the germline ends. Germline CDR1 and CDR2: MGHRA and YSYEKL.

The CDR3 protein is CASSLSGFYQPQHF. CDR3 bases: TGTGCCAGCAGTTTATCGGGGTTTTATCAGCCCCAGCATTTT. The chain recombines TRBV27 with TRBJ1-5; no reliable D call. Trimming shortened V by 0 bases and J by 5 bases, and 8 bases separated the two germline ends. Germline CDR1 reads MNHEY; CDR2 reads SMNVEV (reference sequence). The CDR3 covers 14 residues.

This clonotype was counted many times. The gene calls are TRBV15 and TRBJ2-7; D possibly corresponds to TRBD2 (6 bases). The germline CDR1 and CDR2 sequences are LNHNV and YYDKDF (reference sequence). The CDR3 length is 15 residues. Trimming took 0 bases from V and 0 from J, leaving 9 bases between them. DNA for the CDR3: TGTGCCACCAGCAGAGATGGGGACTCCTCCTACGAGCAGTACTTC. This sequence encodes CATSRDGDSSYEQYF.

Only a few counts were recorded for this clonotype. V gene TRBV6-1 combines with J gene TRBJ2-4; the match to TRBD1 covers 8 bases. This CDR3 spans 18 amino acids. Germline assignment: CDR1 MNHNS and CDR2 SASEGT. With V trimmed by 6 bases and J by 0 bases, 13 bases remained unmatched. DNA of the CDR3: TGTGCCAGCAGAAGAACCGGGACAGGTACCCTAGCCAAAAACATTCAGTACTTC. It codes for CASRRTGTGTLAKNIQYF.

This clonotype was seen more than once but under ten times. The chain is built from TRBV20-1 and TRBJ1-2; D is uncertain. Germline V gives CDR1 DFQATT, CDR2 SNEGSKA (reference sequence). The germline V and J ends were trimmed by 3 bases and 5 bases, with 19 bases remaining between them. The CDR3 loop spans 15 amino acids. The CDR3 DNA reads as TGCAGTGCTAGGTGGCAGCCGTCACACCGTTATGGCTACACCTTC. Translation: CSARWQPSHRYGYTF.

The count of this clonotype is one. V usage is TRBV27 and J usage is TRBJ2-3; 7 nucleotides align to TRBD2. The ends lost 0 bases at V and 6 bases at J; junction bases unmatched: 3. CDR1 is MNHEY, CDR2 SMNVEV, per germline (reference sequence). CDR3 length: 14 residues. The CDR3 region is CASSLSVGGDTQYF. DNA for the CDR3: TGTGCCAGCAGTTTATCGGTGGGAGGGGATACGCAGTATTTT.

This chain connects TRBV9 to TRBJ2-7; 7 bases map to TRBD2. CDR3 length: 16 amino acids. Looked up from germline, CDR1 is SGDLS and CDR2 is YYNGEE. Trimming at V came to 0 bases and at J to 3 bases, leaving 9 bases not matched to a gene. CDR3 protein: CASSVGEGQGHYEQYF. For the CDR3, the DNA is TGTGCCAGCAGCGTAGGGGAGGGCCAGGGTCACTACGAGCAGTACTTC.

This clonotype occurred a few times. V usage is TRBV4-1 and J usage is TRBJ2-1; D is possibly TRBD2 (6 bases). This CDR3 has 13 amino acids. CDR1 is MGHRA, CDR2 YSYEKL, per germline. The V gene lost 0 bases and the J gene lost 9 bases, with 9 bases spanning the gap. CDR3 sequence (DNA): TGCGCCAGCAGCCAAGATCAGGGAGGTGAGCAGTTCTTC. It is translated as CASSQDQGGEQFF.

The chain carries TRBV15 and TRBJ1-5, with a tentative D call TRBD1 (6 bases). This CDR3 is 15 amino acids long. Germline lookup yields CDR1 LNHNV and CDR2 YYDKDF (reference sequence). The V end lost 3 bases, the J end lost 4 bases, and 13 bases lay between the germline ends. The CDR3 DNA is TGTGCCACCAGCAGGAAGGACAGTCTAAATCAGCCCCAGCATTTT. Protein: CATSRKDSLNQPQHF.

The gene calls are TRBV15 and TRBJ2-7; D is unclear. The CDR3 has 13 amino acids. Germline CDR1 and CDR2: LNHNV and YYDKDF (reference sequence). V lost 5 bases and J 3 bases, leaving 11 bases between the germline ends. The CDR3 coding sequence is TGTGCCACCAGCTGGTGGCGCCTCTACGAGCAGTACTTC. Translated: CATSWWRLYEQYF.

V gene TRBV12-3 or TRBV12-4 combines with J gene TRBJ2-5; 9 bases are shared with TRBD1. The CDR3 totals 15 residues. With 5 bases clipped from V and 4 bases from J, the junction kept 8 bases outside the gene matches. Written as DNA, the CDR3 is TGTGCCAGCAGTCGGGACAGGGCGACGCGAGAGACCCAGTACTTC. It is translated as CASSRDRATRETQYF.

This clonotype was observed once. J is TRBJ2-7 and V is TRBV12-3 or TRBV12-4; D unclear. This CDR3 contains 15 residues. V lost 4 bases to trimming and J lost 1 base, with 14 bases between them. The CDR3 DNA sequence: TGTGCCAGCAGTTCGGGCTATAGGAGTTCCTACGAGCAGTACTTC. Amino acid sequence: CASSSGYRSSYEQYF.

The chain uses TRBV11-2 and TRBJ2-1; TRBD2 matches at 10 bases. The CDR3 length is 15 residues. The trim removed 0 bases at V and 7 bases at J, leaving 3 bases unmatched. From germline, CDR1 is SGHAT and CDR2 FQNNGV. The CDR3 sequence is CASSLDRAGGNEQFF. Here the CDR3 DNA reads TGTGCCAGCAGCTTAGACCGAGCGGGAGGGAATGAGCAGTTCTTC. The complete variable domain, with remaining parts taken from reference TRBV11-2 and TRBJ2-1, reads EAGVAQSPRYKIIEKRQSVAFWCNPISGHATLYWYQQILGQGPKLLIQFQNNGVVDDSQLPKDRFSAERLKGVDSTLKIQPAKLEDSAVYLCASSLDRAGGNEQFFGPGTRLTVL.